The entry that follows covers one T cell receptor (beta chain) sequence. Clones were sequenced by immunoSEQ multiplex PCR, and TCRdb holds only the in-frame ones, with some missing. In the table there are approximately 270,000 clones, 85% to 90% of which are singletons. Clinical history as reported by participants underpinned cohort assignment. These data come from a study of blood T cell repertoires in COVID-19. The V gene end was trimmed by 5 bases and the J gene end by 7 bases; junction bases not matched to a gene: 5. This CDR3 comprises 12 residues. Germline CDR1 is SGHAT and CDR2 is FQNNGV. This receptor was identified in a young woman with acute COVID-19. The rearrangement links TRBV11-2 to TRBJ2-7; 7 bases agree with TRBD2. The source material was PBMCs or T cells enriched from blood (not recorded which). The CDR3 sequence: CASSATGREQYF. CDR3 in DNA: TGTGCCAGCAGCGCGACCGGGAGGGAGCAGTACTTC.